These T cell receptor beta chains were read from a single sample in a study of breast tumors, draining lymph nodes, adjacent tissues. MiXCR, run by TCRdb on the multiplex PCR reads, gives a single entry per CDR3 protein. Counted here are around 190,000 distinct CDR3 sequences, 30% to 35% occurring once; the ten biggest clones make up approximately 4.3%. Sequencing was carried out using axillary lymph node tissue. The receptor source for this set is a female donor with breast cancer. Some clones in this sample may be carry-over from other donors' samples. The CDR3 runs from the conserved cysteine through the conserved F or W. A D gene is named only where the DNA matches it firmly. Some rows mark clone size as missing; the rest say once, few, many or name a class of expanded clone.

V gene	D gene	J gene	clone size	CDR3 DNA	CDR3 protein
TRBV7-9	TRBD1	TRBJ1-2	.	TGTGCCAGCAGCTTAGGAGTCCAGGGGGCTAACTATGGCTACACCTTC	CASSLGVQGANYGYTF
TRBV18	.	TRBJ2-3	.	TGTGCCAGCTCACCAAGCCAGAGGCCAGATACGCAGTATTTT	CASSPSQRPDTQYF
TRBV7-2	.	TRBJ1-1	.	TGTGCCAGCAGCACCCGGGACCCGAGATGGACTGAAGCTTTCTTT	CASSTRDPRWTEAFF
TRBV2	.	TRBJ1-1	.	TGTGCCAGCCGGGGGCTAAGAGACACTGAAGCTTTCTTT	CASRGLRDTEAFF
TRBV7-2	.	TRBJ2-1	many	TGTGCCAGCAGCTTTAAGACAGGCGGCACCTACTACAATGAGCAGTTCTTC	CASSFKTGGTYYNEQFF
TRBV4-1	.	TRBJ1-4	many	TGCGCCAGCAGCCCCCAGAGGCAGGGAGATGAAAAACTGTTTTTT	CASSPQRQGDEKLFF
TRBV11-3	.	TRBJ2-4	few	TGTGCCACAGGGGACGCCAAAAACATTCAGTACTTC	CATGDAKNIQYF
TRBV7-9	TRBD1	TRBJ2-2	many	TGTGCCAGCAGCTTCCCGGGACAGGGGCACACCGGGGAGCTGTTTTTT	CASSFPGQGHTGELFF
TRBV25-1	TRBD1	TRBJ2-1	.	TGTGCCAGCAGTGCTACCGGGACAGGGAGCTCCTACAATGAGCAGTTCTTC	CASSATGTGSSYNEQFF
TRBV20-1	.	TRBJ1-2	few	TGCAGTGCTAGAAGGGGATTAGATGGCTCCACCTTC	CSARRGLDGSTF
TRBV10-1	.	TRBJ1-1	.	TGCGCCAGCAGTGAGTCGTTACAGGGGAACACTGAAGCTTTCTTT	CASSESLQGNTEAFF
TRBV28	TRBD2	TRBJ2-1	.	TGTGCCAGCAGTTTCGCGGGACTAGCGTCCTCTCCCTACAATGAGCAGTTCTTC	CASSFAGLASSPYNEQFF